A selection of T cell receptor beta chains follows, all from one sample in a study of tissue T cells after allogeneic stem cell transplantation. Clones were read by immunoSEQ multiplex PCR, and TCRdb kept only the in-frame ones, dropping some. Of under 5,000 clones in the sample, around 67% were seen once. Sequenced here: left colon tissue, sampled at autopsy. These receptors all stem from an older male donor with lung cancer. Both conserved end residues are part of each CDR3. D genes are given only for firm matches. Clone size appears in some rows only: once, few, many, or a class for an expanded clone.

v_gene: TRBV7-3
d_gene: TRBD1
j_gene: TRBJ2-1
abundance: -
CDR3nt: TGTGCCAGCAGCTTAAACTACGGACAGGGGTACAATGAGCAGTTCTTC
CDR3aa: CASSLNYGQGYNEQFF

v_gene: TRBV4-2
d_gene: -
j_gene: TRBJ2-1
abundance: few
CDR3nt: TGTGCCAGCAGCCAAGATCAGAGCGTCTTCTACAATGAGCAGTTCTTC
CDR3aa: CASSQDQSVFYNEQFF

v_gene: TRBV18
d_gene: -
j_gene: TRBJ1-1
abundance: -
CDR3nt: TGTGCCAGCTCACCCTCCGACACTCGGGGGGCTTTCTTT
CDR3aa: CASSPSDTRGAFF

v_gene: TRBV5-6
d_gene: -
j_gene: TRBJ2-3
abundance: -
CDR3nt: TGTGCCAGCAGCTATGGGACCTCTAAATGTGATTTT
CDR3aa: CASSYGTSKCDF

v_gene: TRBV18
d_gene: -
j_gene: TRBJ2-5
abundance: -
CDR3nt: TGTGCCAGCTCACCTAATGCTCCTCTACGAGGGGAGACCCAGTACTTC
CDR3aa: CASSPNAPLRGETQYF

v_gene: TRBV5-1
d_gene: TRBD1
j_gene: TRBJ1-2
abundance: -
CDR3nt: TGCGCCAGCAGCCCGGACAGGGGTTCGGATGGCTACACCTTC
CDR3aa: CASSPDRGSDGYTF

v_gene: TRBV7-5
d_gene: -
j_gene: TRBJ2-7
abundance: -
CDR3nt: TGTGCCAGAAGCTCGAAGGGCAGGGGCAGGGGGGAGCAGTACTTC
CDR3aa: CARSSKGRGRGEQYF

v_gene: TRBV6-4
d_gene: TRBD1
j_gene: TRBJ1-3
abundance: -
CDR3nt: TGTGCCAGCAGTGAAGACATTATACAGGGGGCGAGCTCTGGAAACACCATATATTTT
CDR3aa: CASSEDIIQGASSGNTIYF

v_gene: TRBV7-2
d_gene: TRBD1
j_gene: TRBJ2-3
abundance: -
CDR3nt: TGTGCCAGCAGCTTACTGGCCAGGGGGAGCACAGATACGCAGTATTTT
CDR3aa: CASSLLARGSTDTQYF

v_gene: TRBV19
d_gene: -
j_gene: TRBJ2-7
abundance: few
CDR3nt: TGTGCCAGTAGTATCGCCAGCACCTACGAGCAGTACTTC
CDR3aa: CASSIASTYEQYF

v_gene: TRBV9
d_gene: -
j_gene: TRBJ2-1
abundance: -
CDR3nt: TGTGCCAGCAGCCCGAGGGACTCCCCCTACAATGAGCAGTTCTTC
CDR3aa: CASSPRDSPYNEQFF